What follows are 5 T cell receptor beta chains derived from one specimen sequenced in a study of cytomegalovirus exposure and HLA in healthy donors. Researchers ran the PCR with 60 Vbeta and 13 Jbeta primers. TCRdb's copy holds only in-frame clones and misses some; the assay was immunoSEQ multiplex PCR. The data show under 110,000 clones, with 82% seen just once and about 1.6% held by the top ten. Material for sequencing was PBMCs. These receptors originate from a man aged 45-60 years in good health and CMV-seronegative.

The chain joins TRBV19 to TRBJ1-1; D remains ambiguous. Germline values: CDR1 LNHDA, CDR2 SQIVND (reference sequence). The CDR3 runs 14 residues. V was pared by 6 bases and J by 5 bases, with 16 bases between. The CDR3 DNA sequence: TGTGCCAGTAGGCCACCAATGCGGGTAACTGAAGCTTTCTTT. Translation gives CASRPPMRVTEAFF.

The J gene is TRBJ2-7, the V gene TRBV28; 7 nucleotides agree with TRBD1. J lost 2 bases, V lost 2 bases, and 3 bases had no gene match. The CDR3 length is 14 residues. Looked up from germline, CDR1 is MDHEN and CDR2 is SYDVKM. CDR3 sequence: CASSLGDRPYEQYV. In DNA form, the CDR3 reads TGTGCCAGCAGTTTAGGGGACAGACCCTACGAGCAGTACGTC.

This clone occurred once. The gene calls are TRBV6-1 and TRBJ2-5; 7 nucleotides agree with TRBD2. V lost 7 bases, J lost 4 bases, and 12 bases stayed unmatched. The CDR3 contains 15 residues. CDR1 and CDR2 (germline): MNHNS, SASEGT. The CDR3 sequence is CASTPLAGVRETQYF. CDR3 DNA sequence: TGTGCCAGCACCCCGCTGGCGGGGGTCCGAGAGACCCAGTACTTC.

This clone was picked up a small number of times. Here the CDR3 reads CAWGRTGTDGYTF. CDR3 DNA sequence: TGTGCCTGGGGGCGCACGGGGACAGATGGCTACACCTTC. This chain connects TRBV30 to TRBJ1-2; TRBD1 matches 7 bases. With V trimmed by 5 bases and J by 6 bases, 9 bases remained unmatched. The CDR3 consists of 13 residues. Germline lookup yields CDR1 GTSNPN and CDR2 SVGIG (reference sequence).

The chain combines TRBV29-1 with TRBJ2-1; TRBD2 matches at 7 bases. The junction had 7 bases not matched to a gene; V was cut back by 4 bases and J by 10 bases. Per germline, CDR1 SQVTM and CDR2 ANQGSEA. The length of the CDR3 is 12 residues. The CDR3 bases are TGCAGCGTTGGTGGCGGGGGACGAGAGCAGTTCTTC. Protein sequence: CSVGGGGREQFF.